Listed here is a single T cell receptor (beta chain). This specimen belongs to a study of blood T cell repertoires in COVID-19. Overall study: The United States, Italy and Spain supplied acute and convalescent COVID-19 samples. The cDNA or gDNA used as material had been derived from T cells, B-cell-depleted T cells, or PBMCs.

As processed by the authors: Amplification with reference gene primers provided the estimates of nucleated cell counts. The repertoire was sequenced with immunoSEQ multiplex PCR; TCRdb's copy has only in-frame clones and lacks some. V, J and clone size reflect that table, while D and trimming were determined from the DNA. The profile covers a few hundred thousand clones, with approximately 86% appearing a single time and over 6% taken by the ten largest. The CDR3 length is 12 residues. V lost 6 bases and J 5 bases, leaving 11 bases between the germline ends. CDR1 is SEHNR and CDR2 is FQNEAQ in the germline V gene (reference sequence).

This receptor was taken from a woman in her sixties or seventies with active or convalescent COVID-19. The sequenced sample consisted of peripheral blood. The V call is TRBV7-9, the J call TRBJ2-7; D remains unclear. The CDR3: CASRHQVNEQYF. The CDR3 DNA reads TGTGCCAGCAGACATCAGGTCAACGAGCAGTACTTC. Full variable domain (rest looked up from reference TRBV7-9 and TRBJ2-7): DTGVSQNPRHKITKRGQNVTFRCDPISEHNRLYWYRQTLGQGPEFLTYFQNEAQLEKSRLLSDRFSAERPKGSFSTLEIQRTEQGDSAMYLCASRHQVNEQYFGPGTRLTVT.